This T cell receptor beta chain originates from a study of CD8+ T cells in alopecia areata listed by TCRdb under 2018. Concerning the study at large: Treated patients were enrolled in an open-label pilot trial of oral tofacitinib at 5 to 10 mg twice daily for moderate-to-severe alopecia areata. Human TCRbeta sequencing covered scalp tissue and sorted CD4+ and CD8+ peripheral blood T cells from patchy and totalis/universalis alopecia areata patients and healthy controls. Tofacitinib was administered for 6 to 18 months, and 6 months of follow-up off drug were then conducted to assess delayed response and recurrence. The SALT score, which quantifies the percentage of affected scalp surface area, was used to measure disease severity in treated patients. To study T cell clonal expansion in alopecia areata, the researchers applied high-throughput TCRbeta sequencing to both the C3H/HeJ mouse model and human patients. Tofacitinib-treated patients had biopsies at baseline and at 4 and 24 weeks of treatment, with a later scalp biopsy in several patients. TCRbeta CDR3 regions were amplified by immunoSEQ multiplex PCR with 35 Vbeta forward and 13 Jbeta reverse primers. RNA came from the PAXgene miRNA kit for fixed scalp, the miRNeasy kit for PBMCs, and the RNeasy kit for mouse skin. Scalp clonality was compared across normal scalp (n=4), patchy alopecia areata scalp (n=8), and alopecia totalis/universalis scalp (n=8). Beyond this particular receptor, the publication reports: Many expanded lesional clones persisted in scalp and blood during tofacitinib treatment, which may partly explain relapse after stopping treatment. Because the treated cohort was small and had just a single nonresponder, larger studies are needed to establish links between baseline CD8+ expansion and response. Resident alphabeta T cells in normal human skin are also sequenced, complicating scalp TCR repertoire analysis, unlike mouse skin dominated by gammadelta T cells. Compared with mice, TCR sequences shared between patients were less clear, possibly partly because of HLA diversity across the patient population. Compared with normal scalp, lesional scalp, particularly in alopecia totalis/universalis, had higher clonality and more expanded CD8+ clones, which suggests antigenic drive. Tofacitinib significantly decreased scalp clonality and the number of expanded CD8+ clones among the top 100 scalp clones.

Read against the paper, the sample's treatment or condition label means: oral pan-JAK inhibitor, 5-10 mg twice daily. Peripheral blood and lesional scalp punch biopsies were obtained from patients with alopecia areata. After PBMCs were isolated by density centrifugation and stained for CD3, CD4 and CD8, a FACSAria was used to sort CD4+ and CD8+ T cells. Library preparation used the immunoSEQ multiplex PCR assay. To provide template for TCR sequencing, every sample had RNA extracted and reverse transcribed into cDNA. SuperScript III was used to make first-strand cDNA, primed with a 2:1 mix of oligo-dT and random hexamers. A synthetic immune receptor repertoire was used to gauge amplification bias, and whatever bias remained was removed computationally. Concerning the study's data processing: Raw reads were preprocessed to remove errors, and CDR3 was defined according to IMGT conventions as the region from the conserved cysteine to phenylalanine. Clonality was calculated as 1 minus Shannon entropy normalized by log2 of the number of productive unique TCRs. Scalp TCRbeta sequences were cross-referenced with sorted blood CD4 and CD8 repertoires so that the CD4 or CD8 identity of scalp clones could be inferred. TCRdb provides this immuneACCESS table in a form limited to in-frame rearrangements. Some clones are lacking; in checked studies, under half of them reflect an unresolved V gene, and why the rest are absent is not known. Clonal size and the V and J genes are those of that table, whereas D and trimming came from the DNA. The sample table records under 300,000 clones; roughly 60% of these occur just once. The top ten constitute 0.8% to 1% of the sample.

V is pared back by 6 bases and J by 5 bases, with 5 bases lying between the germline termini. The CDR3 contains 10 residues, cysteine and phenylalanine counted. This entry keeps only the CDR3 DNA: 30 bases, framed from base 1. From the germline V gene, CDR1 is SQVTM and CDR2 is ANQGSEA. Regarding this clone: What antigen it recognizes has not been identified. Base qualities are not at hand, and no much larger clone is one base apart. The identical CDR3 is also encoded by other nucleotide sequences in the sample.

The sequence came from a human donor with alopecia areata. The V gene is TRBV29-1 and the J gene is TRBJ2-1, with no confidently assigned D gene. The specimen was CD4+ T cells sorted from blood, collected around week 54, from a patient treated with tofacitinib. The nucleotide sequence reads as follows: TGCAGCGTGGCCGACAATGAGCAGTTCTTC. Its coded protein is CSVADNEQFF.